This T cell receptor beta chain was captured in a study of tumor-infiltrating lymphocytes in primary liver carcinoma. Study information: Patients comprised men and women whose ages fell between 30 and 69 years. Study-wide results and limits: Tumor region pairs shared more overlap than did tumor-adjacent and tumor-blood pairs.

The authors made TCR beta cDNA from approximately 500 ng total RNA with a constant-region primer. Libraries of TCR beta came from three nested multiplex PCR rounds with slightly modified ARM-PCR. A C-beta reverse primer and TRBV1-TRBV30 forward primers served in each of the first two PCR rounds, at roughly 10 cycles apiece. TCRdb analysed the multiplex PCR reads with MiXCR anew, one entry per CDR3 protein. The sample shows around 330,000 distinct CDR3 sequences, 58% of them seen only once. Unsorted whole blood supplied the RNA, and germline DNA was extracted too. Among the patients, all had chronic HBV infection and none had been treated. This CDR3 comprises 16 residues. The germline gives CDR1 SGHDT, CDR2 YYEEEE. Concerning this clonotype: No antigen is known for it.

V gene TRBV5-6 combines with J gene TRBJ2-1; D call uncertain. TRBJ2-7 matches the DNA end more closely, so the J call is doubtful. The source of this sequence is a woman aged 30 to 39 with primary liver carcinoma and hepatitis B virus infection. Sequenced: peripheral blood. The CDR3 reads CASSLSSYRAYNEQYF. The DNA of the CDR3 is TGTGCCAGCAGCTTGAGCAGCTACCGCGCCTACAATGAGCAGTACTTC.